This T cell receptor beta chain was found in a study of beta chain features in type 1 diabetes. This clone has a handful of counts. Sequenced material consisted of expressed TCRB transcripts (all of the isolated RNA was reverse transcribed). Libraries were prepared by immunoSEQ multiplex PCR; TCRdb keeps only in-frame clonotypes and omits some of them. Of over 500,000 clones listed, around 15% were seen once; the top ten hold approximately 0.087%. The germline gives CDR1 SEHNR, CDR2 FQNEAQ (reference sequence). V gave up 5 bases and J gave up 2 bases; unmatched junction bases: 3. There are 15 residues in the CDR3.

The rearrangement links TRBV7-9 to TRBJ2-5, with 12 bases fitting TRBD2. This clonotype was sampled from a young man in good health. The sample comprised naive CD4+ T cells from blood. As DNA, the CDR3 is TGTGCCAGCAGCGCCGGGACTAGCGGGCAAGAGACCCAGTACTTC. This sequence encodes CASSAGTSGQETQYF.